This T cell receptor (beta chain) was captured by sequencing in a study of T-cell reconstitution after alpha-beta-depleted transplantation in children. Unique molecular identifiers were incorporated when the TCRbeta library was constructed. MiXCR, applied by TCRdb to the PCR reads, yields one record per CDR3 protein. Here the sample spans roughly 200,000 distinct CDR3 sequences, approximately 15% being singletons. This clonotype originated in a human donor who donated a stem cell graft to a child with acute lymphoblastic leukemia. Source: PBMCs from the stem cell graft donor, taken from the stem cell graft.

CDR3 in amino acids: CSVEEASVYTF. The CDR3 nucleotides read TGCAGCGTTGAAGAGGCGAGCGTCTACACCTTC. The gene calls are TRBV29-1 and TRBJ1-2; D not certain. This CDR3 is 11 amino acids long. Between the trimmed V and J ends, which lost 0 bases and 10 bases, there was a span of 9 bases. The germline CDR1 and CDR2 sequences are SQVTM and ANQGSEA. Drawing the rest from reference TRBV29-1 and TRBJ1-2, the complete variable domain is SAVISQKPSRDICQRGTSLTIQCQVDSQVTMMFWYRQQPGQSLTLIATANQGSEATYESGFVIDKFPISRPNLTFSTLTVSNMSPEDSSIYLCSVEEASVYTFGSGTRLTVV.